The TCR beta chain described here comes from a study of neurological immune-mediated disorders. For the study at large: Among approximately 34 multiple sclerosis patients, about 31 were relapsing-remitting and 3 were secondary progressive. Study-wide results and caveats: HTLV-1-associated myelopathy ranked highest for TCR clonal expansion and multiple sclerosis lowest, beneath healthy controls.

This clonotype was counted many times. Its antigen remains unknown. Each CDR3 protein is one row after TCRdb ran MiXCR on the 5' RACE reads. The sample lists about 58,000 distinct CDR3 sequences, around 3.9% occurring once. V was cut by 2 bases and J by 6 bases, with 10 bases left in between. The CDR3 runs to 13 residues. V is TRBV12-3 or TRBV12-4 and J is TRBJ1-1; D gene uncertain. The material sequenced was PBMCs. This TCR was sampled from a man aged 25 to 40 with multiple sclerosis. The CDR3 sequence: CASSLSPNAEAFF. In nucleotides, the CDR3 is TGTGCCAGCAGTTTAAGCCCTAATGCTGAAGCTTTCTTT.